This T cell receptor beta chain stems from a study of blood T cell repertoires in COVID-19. Sequenced by immunoSEQ multiplex PCR; TCRdb stores in-frame clones only, minus some. The table records approximately 160,000 clones, roughly 87% of them present only once. Recovery meant two consecutive negative NP/OP PCR tests, professional clearance, or resolved symptoms. The receptor was derived from a woman aged 45-59 years who had recovered from COVID-19. The sequenced material came from PBMCs or T cells enriched from blood (not recorded which).

CDR3: CAWSPGLSTDTQYF. The CDR3 DNA reads TGTGCCTGGAGTCCGGGACTGTCCACAGATACGCAGTATTTT. The V gene is TRBV30, the J gene TRBJ2-3; a possible D gene is TRBD2 (6 bases). Trimming left V 2 bases short and J 2 bases short, with 11 bases between. CDR3 length equals 14 residues. Germline V gene data show CDR1 as GTSNPN and CDR2 as SVGIG (reference sequence). Full variable domain (remainder filled in from reference TRBV30 and TRBJ2-3): SQTIHQWPATLVQPVGSPLSLECTVEGTSNPNLYWYRQAAGRGLQLLFYSVGIGQISSEVPQNLSASRPQDRQFILSSKKLLLSDSGFYLCAWSPGLSTDTQYFGPGTRLTVL.